This T cell receptor (beta chain) was sequenced in a study of blood T cell repertoires in COVID-19. Using immunoSEQ multiplex PCR, the repertoire was profiled, and TCRdb retains in-frame clones only, with some absent. The sample lists more than 150,000 clones, roughly 90% occurring once. The TCR originated in a man aged 55 to 69 with acute or convalescent COVID-19. Sequenced input: peripheral blood.

The CDR3 region has the DNA TGTGCCATCAGCCCGGGACAGGGGGCCAACGAGCAGTACTTC. Encoded protein: CAISPGQGANEQYF. This chain joins TRBV10-3 and TRBJ2-7, with 12 bases that match TRBD1. The V gene end was trimmed by 6 bases and the J gene end by 5 bases; junction bases not matched to a gene: 5. The germline V gene has CDR1 ENHRY and CDR2 SYGVKD. The CDR3 runs 14 residues.